Following are 23 T cell receptor beta chains from one sample sequenced in a study of OX40 agonist ivuxolimab in advanced cancers. Libraries came from the immunoSEQ multiplex PCR assay. Here the immuneACCESS table is served through TCRdb, limited to in-frame sequences with V and J called. Missing clones are a known gap in these copies; in checked studies unresolved V genes cover under half, and the rest lacks a known reason. The table for this sample lists roughly 97,000 clones; 85% to 90% of them were counted only once. The leading ten clones occupy over 4.5% of the sample. The starting material was CD4+ or CD8+ T cells sorted from blood, obtained in a trial of the OX40 agonist ivuxolimab. These receptors originate from an adult with an advanced solid tumor such as melanoma, head and neck, liver or kidney cancer.

This CDR3 reads CASSPLRGGPYEQYF. CDR3 sequence (DNA): TGTGCCAGCAGCCCTCTAAGGGGGGGGCCCTACGAGCAGTACTTC. The chain joins TRBV11-2 to TRBJ2-7, with D possibly TRBD2 on 7 matching bases. Trimming cost V 5 bases and J 2 bases, with 16 bases left between them. From germline, CDR1 is SGHAT and CDR2 FQNNGV. The CDR3 loop spans 15 amino acids. The full variable domain, with the rest looked up from reference TRBV11-2 and TRBJ2-7, is EAGVAQSPRYKIIEKRQSVAFWCNPISGHATLYWYQQILGQGPKLLIQFQNNGVVDDSQLPKDRFSAERLKGVDSTLKIQPAKLEDSAVYLCASSPLRGGPYEQYFGPGTRLTVT.

V and J are TRBV5-1 and TRBJ1-4; D is uncertain. With 4 bases removed from V and 1 base from J, the gap between germline ends came to 11 bases. The CDR3 runs to 15 residues. Germline CDR1 SGHRS, CDR2 YFSETQ. DNA of the CDR3: TGCGCCAGCAGCATCGCTGGGGTAACTAATGAAAAACTGTTTTTT. This codes for CASSIAGVTNEKLFF.

The chain couples TRBV6-6 to TRBJ1-4; no definite D call. CDR3 length equals 12 residues. Germline V gene sequence: CDR1 MNHNY, CDR2 SVGAGI (reference sequence). The germline V and J ends were trimmed by 6 bases and 8 bases, with 10 bases remaining between them. The CDR3 DNA is TGTGCCAGCAGGGACCAGAGGGAAAAACTGTTTTTT. It translates to CASRDQREKLFF.

The gene calls are TRBV5-1 and TRBJ1-5, with 8 bases matching TRBD1. The CDR3 is 16 amino acids. Per the germline V gene, CDR1 is SGHRS and CDR2 is YFSETQ. With V trimmed by 0 bases and J by 4 bases, 6 bases remained unmatched. CDR3 DNA: TGCGCCAGCAGCTTGGGAGGGACAGGTGATAATCAGCCCCAGCATTTT. Protein product: CASSLGGTGDNQPQHF. The full variable domain, completed using reference TRBV5-1 and TRBJ1-5, is KAGVTQTPRYLIKTRGQQVTLSCSPISGHRSVSWYQQTPGQGLQFLFEYFSETQRNKGNFPGRFSGRQFSNSRSEMNVSTLELGDSALYLCASSLGGTGDNQPQHFGDGTRLSIL.

The chain uses TRBV4-1 and TRBJ1-3; the D gene is possibly TRBD1 (6 bases). V gave up 1 base and J gave up 2 bases, with 21 bases separating them. The CDR3 loop spans 19 amino acids. The V gene's germline CDR1 is MGHRA and CDR2 YSYEKL. As DNA, the CDR3 is TGCGCCAGCAGCCAAGTTGCCAGGGGACTGGTTTTAGCTGGAAACACCATATATTTT. It is translated as CASSQVARGLVLAGNTIYF.

This sequence joins TRBV5-5 and TRBJ2-7; 7 nucleotides align to TRBD1. Germline V lookup: CDR1 SGHKS, CDR2 YYEKEE (reference sequence). V lost 6 bases, J lost 3 bases, and 12 bases stayed unmatched. The CDR3 is 15 residues long. The CDR3 nucleotides read TGTGCCAGCATCGAGGGGGCAGGACTTAGCTACGAGCAGTACTTC. It encodes CASIEGAGLSYEQYF.

This clone was detected ten times or more. The rearrangement links TRBV7-8 to TRBJ1-5; D is perhaps TRBD1 (6 bases). V was cut by 5 bases and J by 5 bases, with 31 bases left in between. This CDR3 region has 20 residues. In germline, CDR1 is SGHVS, CDR2 FQNEAQ. Here the CDR3 reads CASSPYRLITRGVAHQPQHF. The CDR3 bases are TGTGCCAGCAGCCCCTATAGGTTGATTACCAGGGGAGTGGCTCATCAGCCCCAGCATTTT. Full variable domain (remainder filled in from reference TRBV7-8 and TRBJ1-5): GAGVSQSPRYKVAKRGQDVALRCDPISGHVSLFWYQQALGQGPEFLTYFQNEAQLDKSGLPSDRFFAERPEGSVSTLKIQRTQQEDSAVYLCASSPYRLITRGVAHQPQHFGDGTRLSIL.

Note on this clone: A junction end diverges from the germline sequence, so it may reflect a read error. V usage is TRBV7-7 and J usage is TRBJ2-1; 9 bases fit TRBD2. The CDR3 has 16 residues. Germline V gene data show CDR1 as SSHAT and CDR2 as FNYEAQ (reference sequence). CDR3 protein: CASSLGVSGGQGEQFF. CDR3 nucleotide sequence: TGTGCTAGCAGCTTAGGGGTTAGCGGGGGACAAGGTGAGCAGTTCTTC. Drawing the rest from reference TRBV7-7 and TRBJ2-1, the complete variable domain is GAGVSQSPRYKVTKRGQDVTLRCDPISSHATLYWYQQALGQGPEFLTYFNYEAQPDKSGLPSDRFSAERPEGSISTLTIQRTEQRDSAMYRCASSLGVSGGQGEQFFGPGTRLTVL.

This chain's CDR3 is CAWSPEAATNEKLFF. CDR3 nucleotides: TGTGCCTGGAGTCCCGAGGCGGCAACTAATGAAAAACTGTTTTTT. This chain joins TRBV30 and TRBJ1-4; D is ambiguous. Between the trimmed V and J ends, which lost 2 bases and 0 bases, there was a span of 10 bases. The CDR3 length is 15 residues. Germline CDR1 and CDR2: GTSNPN and SVGIG (reference sequence). Variable domain in full (rest from reference TRBV30 and TRBJ1-4): SQTIHQWPATLVQPVGSPLSLECTVEGTSNPNLYWYRQAAGRGLQLLFYSVGIGQISSEVPQNLSASRPQDRQFILSSKKLLLSDSGFYLCAWSPEAATNEKLFFGSGTQLSVL.

The CDR3 DNA is TGTGCCAGCAGCTTAGTAGGTTCGGGTGCCTACAATGAGCAGTTCTTC. Translating it yields CASSLVGSGAYNEQFF. This sequence joins TRBV11-2 and TRBJ2-1, with D hard to call. CDR3 size: 16 residues. Germline V lookup: CDR1 SGHAT, CDR2 FQNNGV. The ends were cut back, 1 base at V and 2 bases at J, with 12 bases in the middle.

This clone has just one count. The V gene is TRBV10-2, the J gene TRBJ2-1, with D perhaps given as TRBD1 or TRBD2 (5 bases each). V dropped 8 bases and J dropped 12 bases, with 5 bases sitting between them. This CDR3 comprises 8 residues. The germline CDR1 and CDR2 sequences are WSHSY and SAAADI. This CDR3 is CASGGQFF. The CDR3 nucleotides read TGCGCCAGCGGGGGGCAGTTCTTC.

This chain links TRBV7-8 with TRBJ1-6, with 9 nucleotides matching TRBD1. Germline V gives CDR1 SGHVS, CDR2 FQNEAQ. CDR3 length equals 15 residues. The trim removed 5 bases at V and 6 bases at J, leaving 5 bases unmatched. The CDR3 spells CASSDRGDFNSPLHF. In nucleotides, the CDR3 is TGTGCCAGCAGCGACAGGGGGGATTTTAATTCACCCCTCCACTTT.

The CDR3 DNA sequence: TGTGCCAGCAGCTCTCAAGTTAGCACAGATACGCAGTATTTT. It encodes CASSSQVSTDTQYF. This chain connects TRBV7-9 to TRBJ2-3; D call uncertain. V was cut by 4 bases and J by 0 bases, with 8 bases left in between. CDR1 and CDR2 (germline): SEHNR, FQNEAQ (reference sequence). CDR3 length: 14 amino acids.

The rearrangement uses TRBV6-5 and TRBJ1-1; D call uncertain. V lost 5 bases and J 6 bases, leaving 7 bases between the germline ends. Germline V gives CDR1 MNHEY, CDR2 SVGAGI. CDR3 length: 11 residues. The CDR3: CASSGLAEAFF. The CDR3 nucleotides read TGTGCCAGCAGTGGACTCGCTGAAGCTTTCTTT.

This clone has only a few counts. The chain uses TRBV4-2 and TRBJ2-7, with 7 bases matching TRBD2. This CDR3 contains 19 residues. Germline CDR1 and CDR2: LGHNA and YNFKEQ. V gave up 4 bases and J gave up 1 base; unmatched junction bases: 19. The chain's CDR3 is CASSRDRAGVTLISYEQYF. As DNA, the CDR3 is TGTGCCAGCAGCCGGGATAGGGCGGGGGTCACGCTTATTTCCTACGAGCAGTACTTC.

The chain employs TRBV19 and TRBJ2-1, with 12 bases that match TRBD2. Germline CDR1 and CDR2: LNHDA and SQIVND (reference sequence). Trimming took 7 bases from V and 8 from J; bases not matched to a gene: 9. This CDR3 is built from 15 residues. CDR3 loop: CASKRKTSGGYEQFF. CDR3 in DNA: TGTGCCAGTAAAAGGAAGACTAGCGGGGGTTATGAGCAGTTCTTC.

There are a few counts of this clone. This chain joins TRBV9 and TRBJ1-2, with TRBD1 matching over 8 bases. From germline, CDR1 is SGDLS and CDR2 YYNGEE. Losses at the gene ends were 4 bases for V and 4 bases for J; bases not matched to a gene: 3. The CDR3 has 13 residues. CDR3 amino acids: CASSPGTGYGYTF. The DNA of the CDR3 is TGTGCCAGCAGCCCGGGGACAGGCTATGGCTACACCTTC.

The chain uses TRBV19 and TRBJ2-2; D remains ambiguous. CDR3 length: 15 residues. Looked up from germline, CDR1 is LNHDA and CDR2 is SQIVND (reference sequence). V lost 6 bases and J lost 0, with 11 bases in between. The CDR3 bases are TGTGCCAGTAGCCCAGGATTCGCGAACACCGGGGAGCTGTTTTTT. Its protein product is CASSPGFANTGELFF. Variable domain in full (rest from reference TRBV19 and TRBJ2-2): DGGITQSPKYLFRKEGQNVTLSCEQNLNHDAMYWYRQDPGQGLRLIYYSQIVNDFQKGDIAEGYSVSREKKESFPLTVTSAQKNPTAFYLCASSPGFANTGELFFGEGSRLTVL.

This clone came up once. The genes are TRBV2 and TRBJ2-5, with 8 bases that match TRBD1. With V trimmed by 5 bases and J by 5 bases, 13 bases remained unmatched. Germline V gene sequence: CDR1 SNHLY, CDR2 FYNNEI. The CDR3 loop spans 16 amino acids. CDR3 sequence reads: CASSSYRTGIGETQYF. Here the CDR3 DNA reads TGTGCCAGCAGTTCGTATCGGACAGGGATAGGGGAGACCCAGTACTTC.

This chain links TRBV23-1 with TRBJ1-2, with unresolved D. TRBV23-1 is reported as an ORF; its role is uncertain. The CDR3 sequence is 15 residues long. V was pared by 0 bases and J by 1 base, with 9 bases between. DNA for the CDR3: TGCGCCAGCAGTCAATCGCCCCATTGTAACTATGGCTACACCTTC. This codes for CASSQSPHCNYGYTF.

The V call is TRBV29-1, the J call TRBJ1-2; 7 nucleotides line up with TRBD1. V gave up 7 bases and J gave up 6 bases; unmatched junction bases: 8. CDR3 length: 12 residues. CDR1 and CDR2 from the germline V gene are SQVTM and ANQGSEA. The CDR3 here is CSAPEGAHGYTF. The CDR3 nucleotides are TGCAGCGCCCCTGAGGGGGCACATGGCTACACCTTC.

The chain combines TRBV5-1 with TRBJ2-7, with 7 bases lining up with TRBD2. CDR3 length equals 15 residues. Germline values: CDR1 SGHRS, CDR2 YFSETQ. V trimming: 1 base; J trimming: 0 bases; junction bases outside the gene matches: 4. In nucleotides, the CDR3 is TGCGCCAGCAGCTTGCCAGCGGGGTCCTCCTACGAGCAGTACTTC. It yields the protein CASSLPAGSSYEQYF.

This clone has only a few counts. This chain uses TRBV7-3 with TRBJ2-1; a possible D gene is TRBD2 (6 bases). V dropped 4 bases and J dropped 2 bases, with 15 bases sitting between them. The CDR3 runs to 16 residues. In germline, CDR1 is SGHTA, CDR2 FQGTGA. CDR3 DNA sequence: TGTGCCAGCAGCTCCCGGGGCGGGGTACCCTACAATGAGCAGTTCTTC. Translated: CASSSRGGVPYNEQFF.